This entry lists 5 T cell receptor beta chains sequenced from one sample in a study of cytomegalovirus exposure and HLA in healthy donors. Libraries were prepared by immunoSEQ multiplex PCR; TCRdb keeps only in-frame clonotypes and omits some of them. Of some 340,000 clones detected, roughly nine tenths appear once; the ten largest clones hold 1% to 1.5%. Specimen: PBMCs. All receptors come from a woman aged 25-40 years in good health and CMV-seropositive.

This rearrangement joins TRBV27 to TRBJ2-3; D gene ambiguous. Germline loops: CDR1 MNHEY, CDR2 SMNVEV (reference sequence). V lost 2 bases to trimming and J lost 0 bases, with 6 bases between them. The CDR3 spans 14 residues. The CDR3 region is CASSLISSTDTQYF. The CDR3 DNA reads as TGTGCCAGCAGTTTAATCTCTAGCACAGATACGCAGTATTTT.

J is TRBJ2-1 and V is TRBV7-8; D not certain. The CDR3 is 14 residues long. Trimming removed 5 bases from V and 2 bases from J, with 10 bases in between. Germline loops: CDR1 SGHVS, CDR2 FQNEAQ. CDR3 sequence: CASSPRNPYNEQFF. The CDR3 nucleotides read TGTGCCAGCAGCCCAAGGAACCCCTACAATGAGCAGTTCTTC.

V usage is TRBV2 and J usage is TRBJ1-1; 9 nucleotides agree with TRBD1. The CDR3 is 14 amino acids. Germline trimming cut 7 bases from V and 3 bases from J; bases unmatched to any gene: 6. Germline assignment: CDR1 SNHLY and CDR2 FYNNEI. The CDR3 coding sequence is TGTGCCAGCACCCGGGACAGGGACCACACTGAAGCTTTCTTT. Its translation: CASTRDRDHTEAFF.

In this sample, this clone turned up once. The chain uses TRBV9 and TRBJ2-3; D uncertain. In germline, CDR1 is SGDLS, CDR2 YYNGEE. The CDR3 sequence is 13 residues long. Trimming took off 4 bases at V and 4 bases at J, with 10 bases between the two ends. The CDR3, as DNA: TGTGCCAGCAGCCCTAGGAGATCAGATACGCAGTATTTT. It yields the protein CASSPRRSDTQYF.

The rearrangement joins TRBV7-9 to TRBJ2-7; D gene uncertain. V was clipped by 0 bases and J by 1 base, with 7 bases between them. Germline V gene lookup returns CDR1 SEHNR and CDR2 FQNEAQ (reference sequence). This CDR3 has 14 amino acids. CDR3 loop: CASSLAGPSYEQYF. For the CDR3, the DNA is TGTGCCAGCAGCTTAGCTGGTCCTTCCTACGAGCAGTACTTC.